This T cell receptor beta chain was identified during a study of OX40 agonist ivuxolimab in advanced cancers. This CDR3 is 15 amino acids long. The germline CDR1 and CDR2 sequences are KGHSH and LQKENI. Trimming left V 3 bases short and J 5 bases short, with 14 bases between. Using immunoSEQ multiplex PCR, the repertoire was profiled, and TCRdb retains in-frame clones only, with some absent. The sample lists more than 50,000 clones; about 90% were seen once. The TCR was taken from an adult with an advanced solid tumor such as melanoma, head and neck, liver or kidney cancer. V usage is TRBV18 and J usage is TRBJ2-1; D unresolved. The sample here was CD4+ or CD8+ T cells sorted from blood, taken in a trial of the OX40 agonist ivuxolimab. The CDR3 bases are TGTGCCAGCTCACCCAGGAGTGCGGCAGACAATGAGCAGTTCTTC. Protein product: CASSPRSAADNEQFF.